Listed here are 4 T cell receptor beta chains from one sample, sequenced in a study of blood T cells in healthy people across ages. A sample-barcoded 5' primer and a J-beta primer mix were used in a second PCR of about 7 to 12 cycles. TCRdb recomputed calls from the 5' RACE reads with MiXCR, one row per CDR3 protein. The table lists approximately 800,000 distinct CDR3 sequences, roughly 50% of them singletons. Sequenced input: blood. These receptors came from a man at least 80 years old in good health.

The chain has TRBV20-1 and TRBJ2-7; 12 bases map to TRBD2. The CDR3 is made up of 18 amino acids. Germline loops: CDR1 DFQATT, CDR2 SNEGSKA (reference sequence). Trimming cost V 2 bases and J 5 bases; bases outside gene matches: 16. The CDR3, as DNA: TGCAGTGCTAGACCAGTTCTTGAGCTAGCGGGAGGGAGGGACGAGCAGTACTTC. Its translation is CSARPVLELAGGRDEQYF.

In this sample, this clonotype turned up a few times. V and J are TRBV29-1 and TRBJ2-1; 7 bases fit TRBD2. Germline CDR1 SQVTM, CDR2 ANQGSEA. This CDR3 comprises 16 residues. V lost 0 bases, J lost 9 bases, and 14 bases stayed unmatched. CDR3 residues: CSVEDPGVAGWGEQFF. CDR3 in DNA: TGCAGCGTTGAAGATCCCGGGGTAGCGGGCTGGGGTGAGCAGTTCTTC.

The chain links TRBV29-1 to TRBJ2-4, with TRBD1 matching over 9 bases. Germline V gives CDR1 SQVTM, CDR2 ANQGSEA. The V segment lost 4 bases and the J segment 6 bases; nucleotides outside the gene matches: 7. CDR3 size: 14 residues. The CDR3 protein is CSVGPGQGINIQYF. CDR3 DNA: TGCAGCGTTGGTCCGGGACAGGGAATAAACATTCAGTACTTC.

This rearrangement joins TRBV27 to TRBJ1-5; D is perhaps TRBD1 (5 bases). The V end was cut by 1 base, the J end by 3 bases, with 7 bases between. Germline CDR1 reads MNHEY; CDR2 reads SMNVEV (reference sequence). This CDR3 region has 14 residues. This CDR3 is CASSLWGLNQPQHF. The CDR3, as DNA: TGTGCCAGCAGTTTATGGGGCCTCAATCAGCCCCAGCATTTT.